These 5 T cell receptor beta chains came from one sample sequenced in a study of cytomegalovirus exposure and HLA in healthy donors. It was with 60 Vbeta and 13 Jbeta primers that the PCR ran. Repertoires were generated with immunoSEQ multiplex PCR, while TCRdb's copy carries only in-frame clones and drops some. The table shows about 140,000 clones, with about three quarters occurring only once. The sample taken for sequencing was PBMCs. These receptors were obtained from a human donor in good health.

The gene calls are TRBV9 and TRBJ1-3, with a weak D call TRBD1 (5 bases). The length of the CDR3 is 15 residues. Germline loops: CDR1 SGDLS, CDR2 YYNGEE. Trimming removed 0 bases at V and 2 bases at J, with 9 bases between. The CDR3 sequence is CASSVDAGTGNTIYF. Written as DNA, the CDR3 is TGTGCCAGCAGCGTAGACGCAGGGACTGGAAACACCATATATTTT.

The J gene is TRBJ2-5, the V gene TRBV4-1, with D possibly being TRBD2 (6 bases). Trimming took 0 bases from V and 2 from J, leaving 10 bases between them. The CDR3 spans 15 residues. The germline V gene encodes CDR1 MGHRA and CDR2 YSYEKL. This CDR3 reads CASSQEIGLQETQYF. The CDR3 nucleotides are TGCGCCAGCAGCCAAGAAATAGGACTACAAGAGACCCAGTACTTC.

V gene TRBV5-4 combines with J gene TRBJ2-2; D gene unclear. Germline values: CDR1 SGHNT, CDR2 YYREEE (reference sequence). Trimming removed 1 base from V and 6 bases from J, with 7 bases in between. This CDR3 is built from 13 residues. The CDR3 DNA sequence: TGTGCCAGCAGCTTGAGAGTCGCCGGGGAGCTGTTTTTT. This sequence encodes CASSLRVAGELFF.

This clone was found a few times. The V and J genes are TRBV2 and TRBJ2-7; D not certain. Per germline, CDR1 SNHLY and CDR2 FYNNEI. This CDR3 has 14 amino acids. V was cut by 0 bases and J by 3 bases, with 9 bases left in between. CDR3 loop: CASSEAFGFYEQYF. The DNA for the CDR3 is TGTGCCAGCAGTGAAGCGTTCGGTTTCTACGAGCAGTACTTC.

The chain employs TRBV7-6 and TRBJ2-3; 9 nucleotides line up with TRBD1. CDR1 SGHVS and CDR2 FNYEAQ come from the germline V gene. The J segment lost 2 bases and the V segment lost 4 bases, leaving 7 bases of the junction unmatched. This CDR3 is built from 16 residues. The CDR3 is CASSSRTGDFTDTQYF. In DNA form, the CDR3 reads TGTGCCAGCAGCTCCCGGACAGGGGACTTCACAGATACGCAGTATTTT.